The rows below give T cell receptor beta chains drawn from one sample of a study of blood T cell repertoires in COVID-19. Clones were sequenced by immunoSEQ multiplex PCR, and TCRdb holds only the in-frame ones, with some missing. The data contain about 290,000 clones, around 90% of them seen just once; the ten biggest clones take up roughly 0.92%. Sequencing was performed on peripheral blood. The receptors were sampled from a woman aged 35 to 49 who had recovered from COVID-19. The CDR3 runs from the conserved cysteine through the conserved F or W. D genes are given only for firm matches. Some rows have no size entry. The others give once, few or many, or a class for an expanded clone.

>NA|TRBJ1-4|NA|TRBV7-2
TGTGCCAGCAGCACAACCGGGGCGGGGTTGAATGAAAAACTGTTTTTT
CASSTTGAGLNEKLFF
>NA|TRBJ2-1|NA|TRBV27
TGTGCCAGCAGCCCCGGACAGGGGCGAGCGGGAGGGCCTATCAATGAGCAGTTCTTC
CASSPGQGRAGGPINEQFF
>once|TRBJ2-3|TRBD1|TRBV7-2
TGTGCCAGCAGCTTTAACGGACAGGGGCGGGATACGCAGTATTTT
CASSFNGQGRDTQYF
>NA|TRBJ2-7|NA|TRBV2
TGTGCCAGCAGTGAAGCGCTTCCTGTAGCGACCGTATCCTACGAGCAGTACTTC
CASSEALPVATVSYEQYF
>NA|TRBJ2-7|NA|TRBV7-9
TGTGCCAGCAGCTTAGAAGCGGGCGGCCACGAGCAGTACTTC
CASSLEAGGHEQYF
>NA|TRBJ2-1|TRBD1|TRBV9
TGTGCCAGCAGCGTAGAGGGGGCCTGGAATGATGAGCAGTTCTTC
CASSVEGAWNDEQFF
>NA|TRBJ2-1|NA|TRBV12-3/TRBV12-4
TGTGCCAGCAGTCCGAACGGTCCCGGGAGGTTCTTC
CASSPNGPGRFF
>once|TRBJ2-5|TRBD2|TRBV3-1/TRBV3-2
TGTGCCTCACGGACTAGCATAGGGGAGACCCAGTACTTC
CASRTSIGETQYF
>NA|TRBJ2-7|TRBD1|TRBV19
TGTGCCAGTAGTCCGTCGACAGGGTCCTACGAGCAGTACTTC
CASSPSTGSYEQYF
>NA|TRBJ2-1|TRBD2|TRBV11-2
TGTGCCAGCAGCTTAGGAGGCGGGGGTAGCTCCTACAATGAGCAGTTCTTC
CASSLGGGGSSYNEQFF
>NA|TRBJ2-2|TRBD2|TRBV5-5
TGTGCCAGCAGCCGGAGGGGAGCAGGGAGGGTCGGGGAGCTGTTTTTT
CASSRRGAGRVGELFF
>NA|TRBJ2-7|TRBD1|TRBV4-1
TGCGCCAGCAGCCGAGAGGCGACAGGGTACGGCGAGCAGTACTTC
CASSREATGYGEQYF
>NA|TRBJ1-2|TRBD1|TRBV19
TGTGCCAGTAGTATCACAGGGGCCCGAGATGGCTACACCTTC
CASSITGARDGYTF
>once|TRBJ1-2|NA|TRBV7-9
TGTGCCAGCAGCCTACTCTGGACATCTAACTATGGCTACACCTTC
CASSLLWTSNYGYTF
>NA|TRBJ1-2|NA|TRBV7-9
TGTGCCAGCAGAGAAACGGGGCAGGGGAATGGCTACACCTTC
CASRETGQGNGYTF
>NA|TRBJ1-1|NA|TRBV2
TGTGCCAGCAGTCCGCTCCCGGGAGCGAACACTGAAGCTTTCTTT
CASSPLPGANTEAFF
>few|TRBJ2-7|TRBD1|TRBV19
TGTGCCAGTAGTATGGCGAGCGGACAGGGTCTCTACGAGCAGTACTTC
CASSMASGQGLYEQYF
>NA|TRBJ2-7|TRBD1|TRBV5-6
TGTGCCAGCAGCTTGGTAGGGACAGACCTCTACGAGCAGTACTTC
CASSLVGTDLYEQYF
>NA|TRBJ2-7|TRBD2|TRBV5-1
TGCGCCAGCAGCCTGACTAGCGGAACCTACGAGCAGTACTTC
CASSLTSGTYEQYF
>NA|TRBJ2-5|TRBD1|TRBV7-2
TGTGCCAGCAGCCACGGACAGGGGGCAGGAGAGACCCAGTACTTC
CASSHGQGAGETQYF
>NA|TRBJ1-6|NA|TRBV7-3
TGTGCCAGCAGCTTACTCTCTAATTCACCCCTCCACTTT
CASSLLSNSPLHF
>NA|TRBJ1-5|TRBD1|TRBV19
TGTGCCAGTAGTATTCAGCAGGGGGCGTATCAGCCCCAGCATTTT
CASSIQQGAYQPQHF
>NA|TRBJ2-3|TRBD2|TRBV27
TGTGTCTCCGGACCCGGACTAGCGGGACATACGCAGTATTTT
CVSGPGLAGHTQYF
>NA|TRBJ2-7|TRBD2|TRBV19
TGTGCCAGTAGTGCAGGACTAGCGGCTTACTACGAGCAGTACTTC
CASSAGLAAYYEQYF
>NA|TRBJ2-7|TRBD1|TRBV3-1/TRBV3-2
TGTGCCAGCAGCCAGGACAGGACCTACGAGCAGTACTTC
CASSQDRTYEQYF
>NA|TRBJ1-3|TRBD1|TRBV23-1
TGCGCCAGCAGTCATTCGGGACAGACCTACTCTGGAAACACCATATATTTT
CASSHSGQTYSGNTIYF
>NA|TRBJ2-1|TRBD2|TRBV11-2
TGTGCCAGCAGCTTAATCCCTAGCGGGAGGGCCAATGAGCAGTTCTTC
CASSLIPSGRANEQFF
>NA|TRBJ2-7|NA|TRBV13
TGTGCCAGCAGCTTAGGGACAGTCGCCTACGAGCAGTACTTC
CASSLGTVAYEQYF
>few|TRBJ1-2|TRBD1|TRBV3-1/TRBV3-2
TGTGCCAGCAGCACTATTTACCGGGACAGGGACAACTATGGCTACACCTTC
CASSTIYRDRDNYGYTF
>NA|TRBJ2-2|NA|TRBV5-1
TGCGCCAGCAGCTTGAAGGGCCGTCGGGAGCGATTAACCGGGGAGCTGTTTTTT
CASSLKGRRERLTGELFF
>once|TRBJ2-2|NA|TRBV6-5
TGTGCCAGCAGCCGCACGTGGGAGAGCACCGGGGAGCTGTTTTTT
CASSRTWESTGELFF
>NA|TRBJ2-7|NA|TRBV5-4
TGTGCCAGCAGCTTAGGAACGGGGGAGCAGTACTTC
CASSLGTGEQYF
>NA|TRBJ2-7|TRBD2|TRBV9
TGTGCCAGCAGCGCTCGACTAGCGGGAGGTGGGGAGCAGTACTTC
CASSARLAGGGEQYF
>NA|TRBJ1-6|NA|TRBV13
TGTGCCAGCAGCTTAGCACAGGGCGGGAATTCACCCCTCCACTTT
CASSLAQGGNSPLHF
>NA|TRBJ2-7|TRBD2|TRBV9
TGTGCCAGCAGCGTGGGACTAGCGGGAGGGTCCTACGAGCAGTACTTC
CASSVGLAGGSYEQYF
>NA|TRBJ1-2|TRBD1|TRBV6-6
TGTGCCAGCAGTTACTCCCAGGGGGGAGCTAACTATGGCTACACCTTC
CASSYSQGGANYGYTF
>NA|TRBJ2-3|TRBD2|TRBV29-1
TGCAGCGTTGACGGCAGCGGGAGTTCAGATACGCAGTATTTT
CSVDGSGSSDTQYF
>NA|TRBJ2-2|TRBD1|TRBV4-1
TGCGCCAGCAGCCAAGATCAGGGGGCCGGGGAGCTGTTTTTT
CASSQDQGAGELFF
>NA|TRBJ2-1|TRBD2|TRBV7-8
TGTGCCAGCAGCTTGGGACTAGCGGACTACAATGAGCAGTTCTTC
CASSLGLADYNEQFF
>NA|TRBJ1-1|NA|TRBV5-4
TGTGCCAGCAGCTTGCACAGGGAGAACACTGAAGCTTTCTTT
CASSLHRENTEAFF
>NA|TRBJ2-6|TRBD1|TRBV19
TGTGCCAGTAGTACCCGACAGGGCTACCCCTCTGGGGCCAACGTCCTGACTTTC
CASSTRQGYPSGANVLTF
>NA|TRBJ1-5|TRBD1|TRBV28
TGTGCCAGCAGTGACCGACAGGGAGATCAGCCCCAGCATTTT
CASSDRQGDQPQHF
>NA|TRBJ1-5|TRBD1|TRBV19
TGTGCCAGCCTCCCTGGACAGGGGGCTTTTGAGAGCAATCAGCCCCAGCATTTT
CASLPGQGAFESNQPQHF
>once|TRBJ2-7|TRBD2|TRBV11-2
TGTGCCAGCAGCTCCCCGACTAGCGGGAAGTACGAGCAGTACTTC
CASSSPTSGKYEQYF
>NA|TRBJ2-3|NA|TRBV7-2
TGTGCCAGCAGCTATAGAGCGGATACGCAGTATTTT
CASSYRADTQYF
>NA|TRBJ2-5|NA|TRBV5-4
TGTGCCAGCAGCCCTACAATTGGGGCGTACCAAGAGACCCAGTACTTC
CASSPTIGAYQETQYF
>once|TRBJ2-1|TRBD2|TRBV5-1
TGCGCCAGCAGCCCACTAGCGGGAGGCTACAATGAGCAGTTCTTC
CASSPLAGGYNEQFF
>few|TRBJ1-5|NA|TRBV19
TGTGCCAGTAGTATCTGTAGCAATCAGCCCCAGCATTTT
CASSICSNQPQHF